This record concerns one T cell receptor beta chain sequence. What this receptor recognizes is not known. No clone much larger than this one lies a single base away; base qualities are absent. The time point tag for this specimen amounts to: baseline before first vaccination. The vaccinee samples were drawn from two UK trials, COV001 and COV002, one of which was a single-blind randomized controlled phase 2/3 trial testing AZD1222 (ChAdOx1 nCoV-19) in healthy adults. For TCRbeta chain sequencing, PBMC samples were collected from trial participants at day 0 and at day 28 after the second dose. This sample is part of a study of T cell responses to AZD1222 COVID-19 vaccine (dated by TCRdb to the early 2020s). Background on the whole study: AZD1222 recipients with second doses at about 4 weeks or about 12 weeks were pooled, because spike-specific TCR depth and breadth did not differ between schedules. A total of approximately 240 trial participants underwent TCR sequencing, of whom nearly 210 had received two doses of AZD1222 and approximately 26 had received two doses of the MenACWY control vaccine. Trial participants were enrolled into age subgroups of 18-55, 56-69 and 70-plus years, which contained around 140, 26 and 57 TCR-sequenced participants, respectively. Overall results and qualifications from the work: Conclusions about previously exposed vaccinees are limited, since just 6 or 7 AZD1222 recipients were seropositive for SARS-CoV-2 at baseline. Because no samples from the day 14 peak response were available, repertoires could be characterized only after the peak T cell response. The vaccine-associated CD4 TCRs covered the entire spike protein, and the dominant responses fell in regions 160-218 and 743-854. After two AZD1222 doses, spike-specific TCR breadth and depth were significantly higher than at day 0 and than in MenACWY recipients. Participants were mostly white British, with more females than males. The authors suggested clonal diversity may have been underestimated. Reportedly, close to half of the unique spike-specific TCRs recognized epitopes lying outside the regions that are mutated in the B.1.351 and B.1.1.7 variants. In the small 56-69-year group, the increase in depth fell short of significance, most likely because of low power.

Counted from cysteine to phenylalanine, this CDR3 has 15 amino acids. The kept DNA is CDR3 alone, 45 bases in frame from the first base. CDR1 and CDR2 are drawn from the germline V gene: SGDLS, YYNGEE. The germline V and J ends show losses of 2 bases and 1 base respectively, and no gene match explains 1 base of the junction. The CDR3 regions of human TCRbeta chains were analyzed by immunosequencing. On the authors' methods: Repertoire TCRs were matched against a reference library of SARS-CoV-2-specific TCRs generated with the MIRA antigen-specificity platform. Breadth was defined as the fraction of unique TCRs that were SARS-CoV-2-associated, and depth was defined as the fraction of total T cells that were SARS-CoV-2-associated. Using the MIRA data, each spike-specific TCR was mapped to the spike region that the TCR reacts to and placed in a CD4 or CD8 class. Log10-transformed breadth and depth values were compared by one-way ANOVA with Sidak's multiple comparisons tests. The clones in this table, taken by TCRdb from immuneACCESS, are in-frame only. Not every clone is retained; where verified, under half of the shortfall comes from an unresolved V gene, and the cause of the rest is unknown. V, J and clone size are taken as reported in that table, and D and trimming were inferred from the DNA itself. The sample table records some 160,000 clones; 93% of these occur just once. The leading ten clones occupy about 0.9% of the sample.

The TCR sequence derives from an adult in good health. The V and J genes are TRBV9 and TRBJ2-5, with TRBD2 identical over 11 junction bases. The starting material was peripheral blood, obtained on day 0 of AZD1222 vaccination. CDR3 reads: CASSVTSGGQETQYF. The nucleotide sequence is TGTGCCAGCAGCGTCACTAGCGGGGGCCAAGAGACCCAGTACTTC.